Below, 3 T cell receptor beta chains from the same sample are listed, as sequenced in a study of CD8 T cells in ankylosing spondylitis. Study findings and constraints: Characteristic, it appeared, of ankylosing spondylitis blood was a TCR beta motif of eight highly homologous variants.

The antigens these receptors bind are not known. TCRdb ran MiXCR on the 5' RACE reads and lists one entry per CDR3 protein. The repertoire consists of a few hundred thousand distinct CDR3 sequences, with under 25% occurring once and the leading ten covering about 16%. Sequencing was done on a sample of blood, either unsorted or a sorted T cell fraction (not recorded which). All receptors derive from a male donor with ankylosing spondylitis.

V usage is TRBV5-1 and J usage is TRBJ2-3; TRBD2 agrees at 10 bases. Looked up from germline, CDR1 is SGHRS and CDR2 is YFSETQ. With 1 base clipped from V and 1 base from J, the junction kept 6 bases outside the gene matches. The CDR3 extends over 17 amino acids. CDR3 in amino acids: CASSLSVGLAGTDTQYF. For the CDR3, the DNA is TGCGCCAGCAGCTTGAGTGTCGGACTAGCGGGCACAGATACGCAGTATTTT.

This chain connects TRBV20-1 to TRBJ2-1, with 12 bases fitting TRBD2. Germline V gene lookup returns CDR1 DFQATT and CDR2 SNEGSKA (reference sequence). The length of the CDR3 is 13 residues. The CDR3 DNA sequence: TGCAGCGAGACTAGCGGGAGTGTTAATGAGCAGTTCTTC. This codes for CSETSGSVNEQFF.

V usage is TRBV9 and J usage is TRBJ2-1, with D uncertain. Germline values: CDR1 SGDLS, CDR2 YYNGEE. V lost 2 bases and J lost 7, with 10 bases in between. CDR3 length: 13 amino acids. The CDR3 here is CASSVNTVNEQFF. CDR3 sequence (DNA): TGTGCCAGCAGCGTCAACACTGTTAATGAGCAGTTCTTC.